The clone carrying this T cell receptor (beta chain) appeared many times. Its antigen is not known. This sample stems from a study of metastatic and nonmetastatic thyroid tumors. General observations from the study: Malignant thyroid tumors reportedly had TCR beta diversity that was significantly higher than in benign nodules, in blood and tumor.

Germline V gene sequence: CDR1 MGHRA, CDR2 YSYEKL. V dropped 1 base and J dropped 2 bases, with 12 bases sitting between them. CDR3 length equals 16 residues. Per the study methods: Built for papillary thyroid cancer, a distant-metastasis classifier drew on CDR3 differences across clinicopathological groups. TCRdb ran MiXCR on the PCR reads. The V and J calls, along with clone size, are taken from TCRdb and not from the paper's own processing. The data show about 32,000 clones, approximately 7.4% seen once. Every patient was untreated before thyroid surgery. This clonotype originated in a female donor with papillary thyroid cancer or a benign thyroid nodule (not recorded which). Some clones in this sample may be carry-over from other donors' samples. The chain recombines TRBV4-1 with TRBJ2-1; D gene ambiguous. The sample comprised blood. DNA for the CDR3: TGCGCCAGCAGCCAAGGGAGAACACGGACCTACAATGAGCAGTTCTTC. Protein sequence: CASSQGRTRTYNEQFF.